This TCR beta chain is from a study of regulatory and conventional T cells in RAG deficiency. Turning to the study itself: CID or atypical SCID patients with hypomorphic RAG mutations often have autoimmunity. Study results and caveats: Omenn syndrome and CID/AS patients had around 100-fold fewer unique Treg TCR beta sequences, versus around 10-fold elsewhere. RAG-deficient patients showed markedly lower Shannon entropy and higher Simpson indices than control T-cell subsets.

Patients had RAG deficiency: one SCID, two Omenn, a few CID/atypical SCID. Clones were sequenced by immunoSEQ multiplex PCR, and TCRdb holds only the in-frame ones, with some missing. The sample records about 6,100 clones, less than 95% being singletons. Unmatched junction bases numbered 1, after V lost 3 bases and J lost 1 base. This CDR3 region has 15 residues. Germline CDR1 and CDR2: SGDLS and YYNGEE. In regard to this clone: Its antigen is unidentified.

Input material: CD8+ T cells sorted from blood. The chain joins TRBV9 to TRBJ2-3; 11 bases align to TRBD2. The sequence was obtained from a human donor with RAG deficiency presenting as severe combined immunodeficiency. Here the CDR3 reads CASSEGLAGTDTQYF. CDR3 DNA: TGTGCCAGCAGCGAGGGACTAGCGGGCACAGATACGCAGTATTTT.